This T cell receptor (beta chain) was retrieved from a study of chemoradiotherapy in HPV16-positive cancers. Clones were read by immunoSEQ multiplex PCR, and TCRdb kept only the in-frame ones, dropping some. The sample has about 39,000 clones; approximately 73% are singletons. Per the germline V gene, CDR1 is MGHRA and CDR2 is YSYEKL. V dropped 3 bases and J dropped 0 bases, with 18 bases sitting between them. CDR3 length: 19 residues. This clonotype was sampled from a human donor with HPV-associated anogenital cancer. The V gene is TRBV4-1, the J gene TRBJ2-6; maybe TRBD1 (7 bases). Here the sequenced sample was blood, taken from a patient who underwent chemoradiotherapy. The CDR3 nucleotides read TGCGCCAGCAGCCAGACCGGAGGGGGCATGGGCTCTGGGGCCAACGTCCTGACTTTC. Amino acid sequence: CASSQTGGGMGSGANVLTF.